This TCR beta chain stems from a study of blood T cell repertoires in COVID-19. Study details: The study drew acute and convalescent COVID-19 samples from the United States, Italy and Spain. T cells, B-cell-depleted T cells, or PBMCs provided the cDNA or gDNA that served as material.

V lost 3 bases and J 2 bases, leaving 8 bases between the germline ends. This CDR3 is built from 14 residues. CDR1 is KGHDR and CDR2 is SFDVKD in the germline V gene. Authors' data handling: How many nucleated cells were present was estimated from reference gene primer amplification. The method was immunoSEQ multiplex PCR; TCRdb's version includes in-frame clones alone and lacks a portion of them. That table furnishes V, J and clone size, whereas the DNA furnished D and trimming. The sample yields about 84,000 clones, about three quarters seen once. Material for sequencing was peripheral blood. The V gene is TRBV24-1, the J gene TRBJ2-3, with D perhaps matching TRBD1 (6 bases). This TCR came from a man aged 45-60 years with active or convalescent COVID-19. CDR3 region: CATSDRTATDTQYF. The CDR3 region has the DNA TGTGCCACCAGTGATCGGACAGCCACAGATACGCAGTATTTT.